These 20 T cell receptor beta chains came from one sample sequenced in a study of T-cell reconstitution after alpha-beta-depleted transplantation in children. Unique molecular identifiers were built into the TCRbeta library. TCRdb redid the calling of the PCR reads with MiXCR, one entry per CDR3 protein. The sample records 600,000 to 700,000 distinct CDR3 sequences, around 17% being singletons. The source was PBMCs from the stem cell graft donor, collected from the stem cell graft. Receptors originate from a human donor who donated a stem cell graft to a child with acute myeloid leukemia.

This clonotype was detected many times. The chain joins TRBV20-1 to TRBJ2-1; 12 bases are a match to TRBD2. The CDR3 has 15 residues. Looked up from germline, CDR1 is DFQATT and CDR2 is SNEGSKA (reference sequence). After removal of 6 bases from V and 3 bases from J, the junction contained 6 bases not matched to a gene. The CDR3 loop is CSARPGLAGYNEQFF. CDR3 sequence (DNA): TGCAGTGCAAGGCCGGGACTAGCGGGCTACAATGAGCAGTTCTTC.

The CDR3 region has the DNA TGTGCCAGCAGCAAAGGTGAACAGGGTAGTAACTATGGCTACACCTTC. This encodes CASSKGEQGSNYGYTF. The J gene is TRBJ1-2, the V gene TRBV21-1; the D segment call TRBD1 is taken from the table without a DNA check. TRBV21-1 counts as a pseudogene. This CDR3 has 16 amino acids.

In its sample, this clonotype was seen a few times. The gene calls are TRBV5-1 and TRBJ2-3; D not resolved. The germline V and J ends were trimmed by 1 base and 0 bases, with 15 bases remaining between them. Looked up from germline, CDR1 is SGHRS and CDR2 is YFSETQ. The CDR3 is 17 amino acids. CDR3 loop: CASSLRPGGSSTDTQYF. CDR3 in DNA: TGCGCCAGCAGCTTGAGGCCCGGCGGATCTAGCACAGATACGCAGTATTTT.

The chain has TRBV6-5 and TRBJ2-1, with D perhaps TRBD2 (5 bases). CDR1 and CDR2 from the germline V gene are MNHEY and SVGAGI. This CDR3 region has 15 residues. V dropped 1 base and J dropped 4 bases, with 11 bases sitting between them. CDR3: CASSYFGNPYNEQFF. The CDR3 DNA is TGTGCCAGCAGTTACTTCGGGAATCCTTACAATGAGCAGTTCTTC.

This clonotype was picked up a small number of times. The gene calls are TRBV20-1 and TRBJ1-5; the match to TRBD1 covers 7 bases. The CDR3 sequence is 15 residues long. The V and J ends lost 2 bases and 1 base, in that order; junction bases with no gene match: 5. From germline, CDR1 is DFQATT and CDR2 SNEGSKA (reference sequence). CDR3 protein: CSARWSRGSNQPQHF. The CDR3, as DNA: TGCAGTGCTAGATGGAGCAGGGGGAGCAATCAGCCCCAGCATTTT.

This clonotype has only a few counts. The chain employs TRBV20-1 and TRBJ2-1, with 11 bases that match TRBD2. Trimming cost V 7 bases and J 0 bases; bases outside gene matches: 8. The CDR3 totals 16 residues. Looked up from germline, CDR1 is DFQATT and CDR2 is SNEGSKA (reference sequence). CDR3: CSGPASGGFSYNEQFF. The CDR3 DNA follows: TGCAGTGGACCGGCTAGCGGGGGGTTCTCCTACAATGAGCAGTTCTTC.

This clonotype was observed many times. This sequence joins TRBV25-1 and TRBJ1-2; 11 bases fit TRBD1. The CDR3 spans 14 residues. Germline V CDR1 and CDR2: MGHDK, SYGVNS. The junction had 1 base not matched to a gene; V was cut back by 6 bases and J by 1 base. CDR3 sequence (DNA): TGTGCCAGCAGGGGACAGGGGGGTAACTATGGCTACACCTTC. This encodes CASRGQGGNYGYTF.

This clonotype was counted many times. The chain uses TRBV12-3 or TRBV12-4 and TRBJ1-5, with a tentative D call TRBD1 (6 bases). The length of the CDR3 is 13 residues. V gave up 5 bases and J gave up 6 bases, with 11 bases separating them. DNA for the CDR3: TGTGCCAGCAGTCCACAGGGAAGTCAGCCCCAGCATTTT. Translated, it gives CASSPQGSQPQHF.

Many counts were recorded for this clonotype. The V call is TRBV7-2, the J call TRBJ2-7, with D perhaps TRBD1 (6 bases). The CDR3 contains 14 residues. Deletions cut 5 bases from V and 7 bases from J, with 18 bases between. The germline gives CDR1 SGHTA, CDR2 FQGNSA. CDR3 DNA sequence: TGTGCCAGCAGCGCTTTTTCAGGGGTTGGGGAGCAGTACTTC. Amino acid sequence: CASSAFSGVGEQYF.

This clonotype was seen at least ten times. The CDR3 spells CASSRDSKGTQYF. In DNA form, the CDR3 reads TGCGCCAGCAGCCGGGACAGTAAAGGGACCCAGTACTTC. The rearrangement joins TRBV5-1 to TRBJ2-5; the match to TRBD1 covers 7 bases. Germline values: CDR1 SGHRS, CDR2 YFSETQ. V was clipped by 4 bases and J by 7 bases; unmatched bases: 7. The CDR3 is made up of 13 amino acids.

This clonotype was seen more than once but under ten times. This chain uses TRBV29-1 with TRBJ1-1, with TRBD1 matching over 8 bases. The ends lost 7 bases at V and 6 bases at J; junction bases unmatched: 7. This CDR3 is 12 amino acids long. Germline values: CDR1 SQVTM, CDR2 ANQGSEA. Here the CDR3 reads CSAPSGGPEAFF. CDR3 bases: TGCAGCGCACCATCAGGGGGCCCTGAAGCTTTCTTT.

The rearrangement joins TRBV20-1 to TRBJ1-1; D might be TRBD1 (6 bases). V lost 8 bases and J 6 bases, leaving 22 bases between the germline ends. Germline V gene lookup returns CDR1 DFQATT and CDR2 SNEGSKA (reference sequence). CDR3 length: 14 residues. CDR3 nucleotide sequence: TGCAGTCCGATCAGTAGGGGGGTCAAGTCTGAAGCTTTCTTT. Translated: CSPISRGVKSEAFF.

The chain couples TRBV7-7 to TRBJ2-3; no definite D call. In germline, CDR1 is SSHAT, CDR2 FNYEAQ (reference sequence). The CDR3 runs to 14 residues. The V gene lost 1 base and the J gene lost 4 bases, with 9 bases spanning the gap. DNA of the CDR3: TGTGCCAGCAGCTTAGGGGGATCGCCAGATACGCAGTATTTT. Amino acid sequence: CASSLGGSPDTQYF.

With regard to this clonotype: A much larger clone sits a single nucleotide away, making a read error possible. The gene calls are TRBV29-1 and TRBJ2-2; the match to TRBD1 covers 7 bases. This CDR3 contains 14 residues. CDR1 is SQVTM, CDR2 ANQGSEA, per germline. The chain's CDR3 is CSVVPQGVTGQLFF. CDR3 coding DNA: TGCAGCGTTGTCCCCCAGGGGGTCACCGGGCAGCTGTTTTTT.

This clonotype was found many times. The chain is built from TRBV20-1 and TRBJ1-5; 9 bases map to TRBD1. Per the germline V gene, CDR1 is DFQATT and CDR2 is SNEGSKA (reference sequence). J gave up 3 bases and V 6 bases, and 12 bases lay outside the gene matches. The CDR3 is made up of 16 amino acids. The CDR3 here is CSAEKQGAAYNQPQHF. In DNA form, the CDR3 reads TGCAGTGCGGAGAAACAGGGGGCGGCCTACAATCAGCCCCAGCATTTT.

This chain uses TRBV9 with TRBJ1-2; D uncertain. The CDR3 has 15 amino acids. V lost 0 bases and J lost 5, with 14 bases in between. The germline gives CDR1 SGDLS, CDR2 YYNGEE. The CDR3 protein is CASSVEGSAAYGYTF. The CDR3 nucleotides read TGTGCCAGCAGCGTAGAAGGGTCGGCAGCATATGGCTACACCTTC.

This chain connects TRBV11-2 to TRBJ2-7; no clear D. The V and J ends lost 3 bases and 3 bases respectively, with 9 bases between them. CDR3 size: 13 residues. Per the germline V gene, CDR1 is SGHAT and CDR2 is FQNNGV. Here the CDR3 reads CASSFIGNYEQYF. CDR3 bases: TGTGCCAGCAGCTTTATAGGGAACTACGAGCAGTACTTC.

In this sample, this clonotype turned up a few times. The chain combines TRBV5-1 with TRBJ2-1; D not certain. Trimming pared 5 bases from V and 7 bases from J, leaving 10 bases between. This CDR3 contains 12 residues. CDR1 and CDR2 (germline): SGHRS, YFSETQ. The CDR3: CASRGSDNEQFF. The CDR3 coding sequence is TGCGCCAGCAGGGGCAGCGATAATGAGCAGTTCTTC.

This clonotype has at least ten counts. CDR3 sequence (DNA): TGTGCCATCCAAAGCGGGGGGGCGTACAATGAGCAGTTCTTC. Translating gives CAIQSGGAYNEQFF. This chain uses TRBV10-3 with TRBJ2-1; 10 nucleotides line up with TRBD2. Per the germline V gene, CDR1 is ENHRY and CDR2 is SYGVKD. CDR3 length equals 14 residues. The ends lost 8 bases at V and 4 bases at J; junction bases unmatched: 5.

The chain carries TRBV12-5 and TRBJ2-2, with unresolved D. Trimming cost V 6 bases and J 6 bases, with 11 bases left between them. CDR3 length equals 13 residues. CDR1 is LGHNT, CDR2 FRNRAP, per germline. CDR3 residues: CASGPFNPGELFF. CDR3 bases: TGTGCTAGTGGCCCCTTCAACCCCGGGGAGCTGTTTTTT. Drawing the rest from reference TRBV12-5 and TRBJ2-2, the complete variable domain is DARVTQTPRHKVTEMGQEVTMRCQPILGHNTVFWYRQTMMQGLELLAYFRNRAPLDDSGMPKDRFSAEMPDATLATLKIQPSEPRDSAVYFCASGPFNPGELFFGEGSRLTVL.